These 30 T cell receptor beta chains came from one sample sequenced in a study of blood T cell repertoires in COVID-19 (dated by TCRdb to between 2020 and 2021). The method was the immunoSEQ multiplex PCR assay. This immuneACCESS table, as held by TCRdb, lists in-frame sequences with V and J called but not all clones. Of the missing ones, under half trace to an unresolved V gene in checked studies; the others have no known cause. Here the sample has fewer than 500,000 clones; roughly 91% occur a single time. 4% to 5.5% of the sample goes to the ten largest clones. The material sequenced was peripheral blood. These receptors originate from a woman in her twenties or thirties with acute or convalescent COVID-19.

The gene calls are TRBV5-1 and TRBJ2-7; D remains ambiguous. The germline gives CDR1 SGHRS, CDR2 YFSETQ. CDR3 length equals 13 residues. V gave up 0 bases and J gave up 3 bases, with 7 bases separating them. CDR3 in amino acids: CASSLGQNYEQYF. The CDR3 nucleotides read TGCGCCAGCAGCTTGGGGCAGAACTACGAGCAGTACTTC.

This sequence joins TRBV5-4 and TRBJ1-1, with TRBD1 identical over 9 bases. The CDR3 is 15 amino acids. The V segment lost 3 bases and the J segment 0 bases; nucleotides outside the gene matches: 3. The V gene's germline CDR1 is SGHNT and CDR2 YYREEE (reference sequence). The CDR3 bases are TGTGCCAGCAGCTACCGGGACAGGGTGAACACTGAAGCTTTCTTT. Residues: CASSYRDRVNTEAFF.

The chain carries TRBV6-5 and TRBJ1-1; 9 positions agree with TRBD1. Looked up from germline, CDR1 is MNHEY and CDR2 is SVGAGI. This CDR3 has 13 residues. Germline trimming cut 6 bases from V and 7 bases from J; bases unmatched to any gene: 6. The CDR3 spells CASSSTGGGEAFF. The CDR3 nucleotides are TGTGCCAGCAGCTCAACAGGGGGCGGTGAAGCTTTCTTT.

The chain links TRBV7-8 to TRBJ1-2, with TRBD1 identical over 8 bases. Per the germline V gene, CDR1 is SGHVS and CDR2 is FQNEAQ. V trimming: 4 bases; J trimming: 3 bases; junction bases outside the gene matches: 1. CDR3 length equals 13 residues. The CDR3 bases are TGTGCCAGCAGCTCGACAGGGGACTATGGCTACACCTTC. This translates into CASSSTGDYGYTF.

The gene calls are TRBV27 and TRBJ1-1; weak D call: TRBD1 (6 bases). This CDR3 is built from 13 residues. The germline V gene encodes CDR1 MNHEY and CDR2 SMNVEV (reference sequence). The germline V and J ends were trimmed by 0 bases and 6 bases, with 8 bases remaining between them. The CDR3 protein is CASSLSGAAEAFF. In DNA, the CDR3 is TGTGCCAGCAGTTTATCGGGGGCAGCTGAAGCTTTCTTT.

The rearrangement uses TRBV4-1 and TRBJ2-2; 9 bases line up with TRBD1. After removal of 4 bases from V and 4 bases from J, the junction contained 10 bases not matched to a gene. The germline gives CDR1 MGHRA, CDR2 YSYEKL. The CDR3 contains 17 residues. The CDR3 loop reads CASSPQPGQGGTGELFF. The CDR3 DNA is TGCGCCAGCAGCCCGCAACCGGGACAGGGAGGCACCGGGGAGCTGTTTTTT.

The gene calls are TRBV29-1 and TRBJ1-3; D is ambiguous. The CDR3 sequence is 12 residues long. V lost 7 bases, J lost 8 bases, and 15 bases lay in between. Germline V CDR1 and CDR2: SQVTM, ANQGSEA. The DNA of the CDR3 is TGCAGCGCCACTACACCCGGGGACACCATATATTTT. Its translation is CSATTPGDTIYF.

V usage is TRBV28 and J usage is TRBJ2-7, with TRBD1 identical over 12 bases. The trim removed 6 bases at V and 7 bases at J, leaving 13 bases unmatched. Germline V lookup: CDR1 MDHEN, CDR2 SYDVKM. The CDR3 totals 16 residues. CDR3 protein: CASSRMGGQGAFEQYF. Written as DNA, the CDR3 is TGTGCCAGCAGCCGAATGGGGGGACAGGGGGCATTTGAGCAGTACTTC.

The chain recombines TRBV27 with TRBJ2-2, with 7 positions matching TRBD2. V shed 2 bases, J shed 3 bases, and the junction held 3 bases outside the gene matches. The CDR3 has 15 residues. The V gene's germline CDR1 is MNHEY and CDR2 SMNVEV (reference sequence). The CDR3 DNA is TGTGCCAGCAGTTTAGCGGGGGAGTACACCGGGGAGCTGTTTTTT. It yields the protein CASSLAGEYTGELFF.

This clone was observed a single time. The chain uses TRBV5-1 and TRBJ1-2; 7 bases match TRBD1. The V gene end was trimmed by 4 bases and the J gene end by 8 bases; junction bases not matched to a gene: 8. The CDR3 spans 13 residues. Germline V CDR1 and CDR2: SGHRS, YFSETQ. The CDR3 bases are TGCGCCAGCAGCATACCAGGGGGGTTGGGCTACACCTTC. It yields the protein CASSIPGGLGYTF.

A single count supports this clone. V is TRBV20-1 and J is TRBJ2-7, with a tentative D call TRBD2 (6 bases). Between the trimmed V and J ends, which lost 7 bases and 6 bases, there was a span of 10 bases. Germline-derived CDR1 and CDR2 are DFQATT and SNEGSKA (reference sequence). This CDR3 has 10 residues. The CDR3 DNA is TGCAGTGGCCTGGGGGGCGAGCAGTACTTC. Its protein is CSGLGGEQYF.

J is TRBJ2-7 and V is TRBV5-8; tentative D call: TRBD1 (6 bases). This CDR3 has 13 amino acids. The V gene lost 2 bases and the J gene lost 5 bases, with 11 bases spanning the gap. Per the germline V gene, CDR1 is SGHTS and CDR2 is YDEGEE. CDR3 sequence (DNA): TGTGCCAGCAGCTTACCCAGGGGTGACGAGCAGTACTTC. Its translation: CASSLPRGDEQYF.

The J gene is TRBJ1-5, the V gene TRBV5-6; D remains ambiguous. Trimming took off 0 bases at V and 7 bases at J, with 8 bases between the two ends. The CDR3 is made up of 13 amino acids. Germline CDR1 reads SGHDT; CDR2 reads YYEEEE. The CDR3 loop is CASSLEGGQPQHF. CDR3 bases: TGTGCCAGCAGCTTGGAGGGCGGGCAGCCCCAGCATTTT.

The chain combines TRBV5-6 with TRBJ2-5, with a weak D call TRBD2 (6 bases). There are 14 residues in the CDR3. V gave up 4 bases and J gave up 7 bases, with 17 bases separating them. The V gene's germline CDR1 is SGHDT and CDR2 YYEEEE. For the CDR3, the DNA is TGTGCCAGCAGCCCTCCTGGAGGGTTCGGGACCCAGTACTTC. Translated: CASSPPGGFGTQYF.

The chain has TRBV29-1 and TRBJ1-1, with a possible D match to TRBD1 (6 bases). Germline V CDR1 and CDR2: SQVTM, ANQGSEA. CDR3 length equals 15 residues. The ends were cut back, 6 bases at V and 1 base at J, with 18 bases in the middle. CDR3 in amino acids: CSVKGWGRENTEAFF. Written as DNA, the CDR3 is TGCAGCGTAAAAGGATGGGGGCGTGAGAACACTGAAGCTTTCTTT.

The V call is TRBV15, the J call TRBJ1-1; 7 bases match TRBD1. Germline CDR1 LNHNV, CDR2 YYDKDF (reference sequence). J lost 6 bases, V lost 1 base, and 2 bases had no gene match. The CDR3 has 13 amino acids. The CDR3 here is CATSRGTGPEAFF. The DNA for the CDR3 is TGTGCCACCAGCAGAGGGACAGGCCCTGAAGCTTTCTTT.

The chain recombines TRBV28 with TRBJ1-1; no definite D call. Germline CDR1 reads MDHEN; CDR2 reads SYDVKM. V was cut by 3 bases and J by 8 bases, with 10 bases left in between. There are 12 residues in the CDR3. CDR3 sequence: CASSLVGPEAFF. The CDR3 bases are TGTGCCAGCAGTTTGGTTGGGCCCGAAGCTTTCTTT.

Concerning this clone: Other DNA variants within this sample encode the same CDR3. This chain joins TRBV28 and TRBJ2-5; 15 bases are shared with TRBD2. V gave up 3 bases and J gave up 2 bases; unmatched junction bases: 1. This CDR3 spans 16 amino acids. CDR1 is MDHEN and CDR2 is SYDVKM in the germline V gene. The CDR3 region is CASSFGLAGGQETQYF. The DNA for the CDR3 is TGTGCCAGCAGTTTCGGACTAGCGGGGGGGCAAGAGACCCAGTACTTC.

This clone was seen once. V is TRBV29-1 and J is TRBJ2-3, with TRBD1 matching 8 bases. Unmatched junction bases numbered 12, after V lost 8 bases and J lost 5 bases. The CDR3 is made up of 14 amino acids. Per germline, CDR1 SQVTM and CDR2 ANQGSEA. The CDR3 nucleotides are TGCAGCACCAGACCGACAGGGGTAGGAGATACGCAGTATTTT. It translates to CSTRPTGVGDTQYF.

This rearrangement joins TRBV9 to TRBJ1-2; D remains ambiguous. The CDR3 consists of 11 residues. CDR1 and CDR2 from the germline V gene are SGDLS and YYNGEE. Trimming removed 3 bases at V and 8 bases at J, with 8 bases between. CDR3 DNA sequence: TGTGCCAGCAGCGCAAACATGGGCTACACCTTC. It is translated as CASSANMGYTF.

This chain connects TRBV11-2 to TRBJ2-3, with TRBD2 identical over 14 bases. The CDR3 has 18 amino acids. CDR1 is SGHAT, CDR2 FQNNGV, per germline. Trimming took 5 bases from V and 0 from J; bases not matched to a gene: 7. CDR3 amino acids: CASSGLAGGQASTDTQYF. CDR3 DNA sequence: TGTGCCAGCAGCGGACTAGCGGGGGGCCAGGCTAGCACAGATACGCAGTATTTT.

The CDR3 DNA is TGTGCCAGCAGCTTAAGGGCGGCTAGCCTCGGAGAGACCCAGTACTTC. It encodes CASSLRAASLGETQYF. This chain links TRBV7-7 with TRBJ2-5; perhaps TRBD2 as D (5 bases). CDR3 length equals 16 residues. Germline V gene lookup returns CDR1 SSHAT and CDR2 FNYEAQ (reference sequence). V was shortened by 2 bases and J by 4 bases, with 17 bases between the two germline ends.

Written as DNA, the CDR3 is TGTGCCAGCAGCTTGAGCGTAGAAGCTTTCTTT. It translates to CASSLSVEAFF. The rearrangement uses TRBV11-2 and TRBJ1-1; no reliable D call. CDR1 and CDR2 from the germline V gene are SGHAT and FQNNGV. V was cut by 3 bases and J by 8 bases, with 7 bases left in between. The CDR3 is 11 amino acids.

This rearrangement joins TRBV29-1 to TRBJ1-1; 11 bases line up with TRBD1. Germline CDR1 is SQVTM and CDR2 is ANQGSEA. V dropped 3 bases and J dropped 8; count of bases not matched to a gene: 8. The length of the CDR3 is 14 residues. The CDR3 DNA sequence: TGCAGCGTTGAGAACCGGGACAGGGGGGCGGAAGCTTTCTTT. This codes for CSVENRDRGAEAFF. Filled out from reference TRBV29-1 and TRBJ1-1, the complete variable domain reads SAVISQKPSRDICQRGTSLTIQCQVDSQVTMMFWYRQQPGQSLTLIATANQGSEATYESGFVIDKFPISRPNLTFSTLTVSNMSPEDSSIYLCSVENRDRGAEAFFGQGTRLTVV.

The chain links TRBV6-5 to TRBJ2-7, with D maybe TRBD1 (5 bases). Germline lookup yields CDR1 MNHEY and CDR2 SVGAGI. V lost 2 bases, J lost 3 bases, and 14 bases lay in between. This CDR3 region has 15 residues. Written as DNA, the CDR3 is TGTGCCAGCAGTTACGGTGACAGTCTGGGCTACGAGCAGTACTTC. As protein: CASSYGDSLGYEQYF.

The V and J genes are TRBV9 and TRBJ2-1, with a tentative D call TRBD2 (6 bases). The V gene lost 0 bases and the J gene lost 7 bases, with 20 bases spanning the gap. Germline-derived CDR1 and CDR2 are SGDLS and YYNGEE. This CDR3 is built from 17 residues. The CDR3 DNA is TGTGCCAGCAGCGTAGTGAAGGAGAGCGGGTGGGAGAATGAGCAGTTCTTC. Encoded protein: CASSVVKESGWENEQFF.

This clone occurred once. The V and J genes are TRBV6-5 and TRBJ2-1, with 10 bases matching TRBD1. CDR1 MNHEY and CDR2 SVGAGI come from the germline V gene. The CDR3 has 15 amino acids. With 7 bases clipped from V and 7 bases from J, the junction kept 10 bases outside the gene matches. The CDR3 nucleotides are TGTGCCAGCATCGGAGTGACAGGGGGCTGGAATGAGCAGTTCTTC. It codes for CASIGVTGGWNEQFF.

V usage is TRBV5-4 and J usage is TRBJ1-6, with D tentatively TRBD1 (5 bases). From germline, CDR1 is SGHNT and CDR2 YYREEE (reference sequence). The CDR3 is 15 residues long. Trimming took 0 bases from V and 5 from J, leaving 9 bases between them. The CDR3 protein is CASSLVGVNNSPLHF. The CDR3 DNA follows: TGTGCCAGCAGCTTGGTAGGGGTTAATAATTCACCCCTCCACTTT.

The rearrangement links TRBV7-2 to TRBJ2-1, with a possible D match to TRBD2 (5 bases). This CDR3 region has 14 residues. The V gene's germline CDR1 is SGHTA and CDR2 FQGNSA. Trimming shortened V by 3 bases and J by 3 bases, and 9 bases separated the two germline ends. CDR3: CASSFSGNYNEQFF. The CDR3 nucleotides read TGTGCCAGCAGCTTTTCCGGGAACTACAATGAGCAGTTCTTC.

The rearrangement uses TRBV2 and TRBJ2-2; TRBD2 matches 8 bases. The CDR3 is 16 amino acids. Germline V gene lookup returns CDR1 SNHLY and CDR2 FYNNEI. V trimming: 5 bases; J trimming: 2 bases; junction bases outside the gene matches: 7. In nucleotides, the CDR3 is TGTGCCAGCAGTCTACAAGCGGGGGCAAACACCGGGGAGCTGTTTTTT. Amino acid sequence: CASSLQAGANTGELFF.